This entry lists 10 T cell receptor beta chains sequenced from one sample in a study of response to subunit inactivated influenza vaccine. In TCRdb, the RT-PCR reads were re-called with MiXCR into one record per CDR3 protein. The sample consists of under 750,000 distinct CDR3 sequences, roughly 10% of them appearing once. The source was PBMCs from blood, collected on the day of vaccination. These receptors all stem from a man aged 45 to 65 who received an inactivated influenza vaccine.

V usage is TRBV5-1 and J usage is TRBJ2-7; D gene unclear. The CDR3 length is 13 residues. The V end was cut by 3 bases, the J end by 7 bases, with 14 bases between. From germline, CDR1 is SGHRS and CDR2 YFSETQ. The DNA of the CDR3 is TGCGCCAGCAGCTCATCTCCCCGTGTTGAGCAGTACTTC. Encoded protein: CASSSSPRVEQYF.

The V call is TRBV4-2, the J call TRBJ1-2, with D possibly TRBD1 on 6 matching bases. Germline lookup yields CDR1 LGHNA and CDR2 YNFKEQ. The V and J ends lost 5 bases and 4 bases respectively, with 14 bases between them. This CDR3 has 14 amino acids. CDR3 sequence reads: CASSKRTVGYGYTF. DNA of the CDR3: TGTGCCAGCAGCAAGAGGACAGTCGGCTATGGCTACACCTTC.

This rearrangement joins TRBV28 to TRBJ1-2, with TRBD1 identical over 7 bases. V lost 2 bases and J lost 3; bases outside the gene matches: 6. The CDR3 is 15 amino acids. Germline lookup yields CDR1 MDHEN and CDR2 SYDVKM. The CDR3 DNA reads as TGTGCCAGCAGTTTAGGGCAGGGGGAGGACTATGGCTACACCTTC. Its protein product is CASSLGQGEDYGYTF.

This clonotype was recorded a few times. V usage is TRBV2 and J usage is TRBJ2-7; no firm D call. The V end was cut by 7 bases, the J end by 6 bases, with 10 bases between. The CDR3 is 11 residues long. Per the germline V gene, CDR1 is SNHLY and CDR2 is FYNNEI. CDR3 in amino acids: CASNSLLEQYF. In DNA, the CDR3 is TGTGCCAGCAATTCACTTCTCGAGCAGTACTTC.

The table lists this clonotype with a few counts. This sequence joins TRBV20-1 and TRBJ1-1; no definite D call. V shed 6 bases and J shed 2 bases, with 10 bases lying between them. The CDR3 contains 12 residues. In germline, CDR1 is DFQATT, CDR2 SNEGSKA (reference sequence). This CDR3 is CSALGPNTEAFF. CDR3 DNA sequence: TGCAGTGCCTTAGGGCCTAACACTGAAGCTTTCTTT.

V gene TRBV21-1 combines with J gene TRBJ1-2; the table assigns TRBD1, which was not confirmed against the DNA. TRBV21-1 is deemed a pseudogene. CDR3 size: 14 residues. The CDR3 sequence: CASSKDRGNYGYTF. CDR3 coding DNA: TGTGCCAGCAGCAAAGACAGGGGAAACTATGGCTACACCTTC.

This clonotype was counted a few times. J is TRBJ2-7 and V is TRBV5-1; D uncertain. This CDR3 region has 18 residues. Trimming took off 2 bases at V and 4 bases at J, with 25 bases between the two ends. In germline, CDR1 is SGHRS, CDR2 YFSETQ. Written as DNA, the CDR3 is TGCGCCAGCAGCTTTCGGCCGCCGGCGACTCCAGCGAGATACGAGCAGTACTTC. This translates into CASSFRPPATPARYEQYF.

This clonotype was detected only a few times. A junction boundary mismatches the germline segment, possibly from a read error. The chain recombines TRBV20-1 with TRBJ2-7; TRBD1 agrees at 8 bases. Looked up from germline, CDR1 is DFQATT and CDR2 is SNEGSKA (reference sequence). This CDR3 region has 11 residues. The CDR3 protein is CSAAGQGDQNF. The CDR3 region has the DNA TGCAGTGCCGCCGGACAGGGCGACCAGAACTTC.

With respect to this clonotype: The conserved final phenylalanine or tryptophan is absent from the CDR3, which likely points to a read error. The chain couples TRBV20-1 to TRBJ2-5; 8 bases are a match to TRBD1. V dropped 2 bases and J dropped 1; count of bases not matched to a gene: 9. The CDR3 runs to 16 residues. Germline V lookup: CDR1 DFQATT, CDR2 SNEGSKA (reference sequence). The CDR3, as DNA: TGCAGTGCTAGACTCGACAGGGGCTATAGCCAAGAGACCCAGTACATC. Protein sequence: CSARLDRGYSQETQYI.

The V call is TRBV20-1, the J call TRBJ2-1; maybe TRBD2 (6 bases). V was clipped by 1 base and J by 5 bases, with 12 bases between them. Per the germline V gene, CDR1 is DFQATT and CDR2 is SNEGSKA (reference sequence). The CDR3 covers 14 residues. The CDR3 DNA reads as TGCAGTGCTAGAGGGACTAAGGGAGACAATGAGCAGTTCTTC. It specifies CSARGTKGDNEQFF.